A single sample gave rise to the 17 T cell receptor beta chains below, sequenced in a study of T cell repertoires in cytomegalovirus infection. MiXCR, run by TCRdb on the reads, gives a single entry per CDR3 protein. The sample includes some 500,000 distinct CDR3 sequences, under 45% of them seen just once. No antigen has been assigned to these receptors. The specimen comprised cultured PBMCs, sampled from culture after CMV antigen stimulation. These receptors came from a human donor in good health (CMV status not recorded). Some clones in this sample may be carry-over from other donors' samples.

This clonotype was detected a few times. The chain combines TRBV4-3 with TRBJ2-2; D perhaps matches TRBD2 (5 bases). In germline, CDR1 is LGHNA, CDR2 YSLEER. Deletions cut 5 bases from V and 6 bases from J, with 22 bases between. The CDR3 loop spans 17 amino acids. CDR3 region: CASSKGKRSGVSGELFF. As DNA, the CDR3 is TGCGCCAGCAGCAAAGGAAAGAGGTCCGGGGTGTCCGGGGAGCTGTTTTTT.

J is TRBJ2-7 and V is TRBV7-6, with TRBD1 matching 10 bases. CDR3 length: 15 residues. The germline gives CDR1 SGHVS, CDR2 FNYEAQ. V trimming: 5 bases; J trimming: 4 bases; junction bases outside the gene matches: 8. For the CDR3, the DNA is TGTGCCAGCAGCGCAAGACAGGGGGCTATTTACGAGCAGTACTTC. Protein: CASSARQGAIYEQYF. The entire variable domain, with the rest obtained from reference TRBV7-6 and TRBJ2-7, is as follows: GAGVSQSPRYKVTKRGQDVALRCDPISGHVSLYWYRQALGQGPEFLTYFNYEAQQDKSGLPNDRFSAERPEGSISTLTIQRTEQRDSAMYRCASSARQGAIYEQYFGPGTRLTVT.

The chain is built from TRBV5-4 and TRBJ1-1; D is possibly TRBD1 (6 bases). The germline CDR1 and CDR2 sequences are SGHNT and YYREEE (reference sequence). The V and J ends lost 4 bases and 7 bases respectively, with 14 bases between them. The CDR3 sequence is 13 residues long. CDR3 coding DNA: TGTGCCAGCAGCCCCACAGGGACGGGTGAAGCTTTCTTT. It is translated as CASSPTGTGEAFF.

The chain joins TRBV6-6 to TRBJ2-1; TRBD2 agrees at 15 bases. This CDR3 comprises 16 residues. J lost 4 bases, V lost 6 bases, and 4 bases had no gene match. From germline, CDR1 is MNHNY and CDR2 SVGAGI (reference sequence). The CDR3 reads CASSGLAGGSYNEQFF. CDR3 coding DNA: TGTGCCAGCAGCGGACTAGCGGGGGGGTCTTACAATGAGCAGTTCTTC.

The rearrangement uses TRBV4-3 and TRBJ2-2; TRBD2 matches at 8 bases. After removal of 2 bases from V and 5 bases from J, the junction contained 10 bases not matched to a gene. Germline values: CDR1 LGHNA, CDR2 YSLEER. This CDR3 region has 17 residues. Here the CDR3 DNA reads TGCGCCAGCAGCCAAATTTATAGCGGGATTAATACCGGGGAGCTGTTTTTT. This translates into CASSQIYSGINTGELFF.

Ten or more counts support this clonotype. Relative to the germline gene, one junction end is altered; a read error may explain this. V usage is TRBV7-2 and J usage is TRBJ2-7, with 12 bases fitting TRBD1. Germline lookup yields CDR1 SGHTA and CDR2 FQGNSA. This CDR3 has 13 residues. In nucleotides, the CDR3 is TGTGCCAGCAGCGACCCGGGACAGGGGGCCCTTGGGTTC. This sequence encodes CASSDPGQGALGF.

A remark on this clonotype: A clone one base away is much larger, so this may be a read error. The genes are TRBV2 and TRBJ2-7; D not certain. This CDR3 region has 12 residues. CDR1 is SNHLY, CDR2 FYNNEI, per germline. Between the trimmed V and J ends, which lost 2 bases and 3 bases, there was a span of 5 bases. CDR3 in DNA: TGTGCCAGCAGTGAACAGGACTACGAGCAGTACTTC. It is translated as CASSEQDYEQYF.

Written as DNA, the CDR3 is TGCGCCAGCAGCCAAGAATGGGGTCCTGGAAACACCATATATTTT. This encodes CASSQEWGPGNTIYF. The chain has TRBV4-3 and TRBJ1-3; no definite D call. Per germline, CDR1 LGHNA and CDR2 YSLEER. V was clipped by 0 bases and J by 2 bases, with 8 bases between them. The CDR3 consists of 15 residues.

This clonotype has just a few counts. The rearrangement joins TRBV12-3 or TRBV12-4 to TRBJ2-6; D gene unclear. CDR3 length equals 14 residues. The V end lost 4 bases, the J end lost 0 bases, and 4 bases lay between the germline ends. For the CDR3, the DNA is TGTGCCAGCAGTTACCGCTCTGGGGCCAACGTCCTGACTTTC. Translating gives CASSYRSGANVLTF.

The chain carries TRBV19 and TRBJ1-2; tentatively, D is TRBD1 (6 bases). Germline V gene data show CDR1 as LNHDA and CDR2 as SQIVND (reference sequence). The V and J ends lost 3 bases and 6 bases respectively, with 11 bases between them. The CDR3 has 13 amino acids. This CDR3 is CASSIRQGNGYTF. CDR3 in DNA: TGTGCCAGTAGTATTAGGCAGGGGAATGGCTACACCTTC.

CDR3 nucleotide sequence: TGTGCCAGCAGCCCCCCAAGGGGGGCCCCAGGTTACGAGCAGTACTTC. It specifies CASSPPRGAPGYEQYF. J is TRBJ2-7 and V is TRBV7-4; D may match TRBD1 or TRBD2 (6 bases each). With 5 bases removed from V and 4 bases from J, the gap between germline ends came to 21 bases. The CDR3 contains 16 residues. Germline assignment: CDR1 SGHVT and CDR2 SQSDAQ.

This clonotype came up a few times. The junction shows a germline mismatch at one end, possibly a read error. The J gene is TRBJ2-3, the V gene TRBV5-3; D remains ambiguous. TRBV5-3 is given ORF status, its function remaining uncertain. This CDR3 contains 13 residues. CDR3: CASSLVHGDTQYF. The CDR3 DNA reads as TGTGCCAGCAGCTTGGTACATGGCGATACGCAGTATTTT.

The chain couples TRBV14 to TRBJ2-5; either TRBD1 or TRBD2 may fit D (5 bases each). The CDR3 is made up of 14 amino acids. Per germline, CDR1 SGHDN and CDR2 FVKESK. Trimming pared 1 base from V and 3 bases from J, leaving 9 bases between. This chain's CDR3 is CASSQGDGEETQYF. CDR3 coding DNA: TGTGCCAGCAGCCAAGGGGACGGGGAAGAGACCCAGTACTTC. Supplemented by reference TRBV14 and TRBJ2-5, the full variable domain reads EAGVTQFPSHSVIEKGQTVTLRCDPISGHDNLYWYRRVMGKEIKFLLHFVKESKQDESGMPNNRFLAERTGGTYSTLKVQPAELEDSGVYFCASSQGDGEETQYFGPGTRLLVL.

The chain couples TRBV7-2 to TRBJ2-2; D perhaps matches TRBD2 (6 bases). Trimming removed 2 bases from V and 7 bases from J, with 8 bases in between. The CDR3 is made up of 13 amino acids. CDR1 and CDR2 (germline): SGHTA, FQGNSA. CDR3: CASSLRRGGELFF. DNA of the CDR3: TGTGCCAGCAGCTTACGGCGGGGCGGGGAGCTGTTTTTT.

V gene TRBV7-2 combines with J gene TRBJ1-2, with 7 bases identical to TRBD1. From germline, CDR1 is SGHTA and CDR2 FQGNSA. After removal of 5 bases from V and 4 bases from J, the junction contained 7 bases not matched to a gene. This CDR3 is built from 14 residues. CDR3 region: CASSTQGLGYGYTF. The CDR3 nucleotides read TGTGCCAGCAGCACACAGGGGCTGGGCTATGGCTACACCTTC.

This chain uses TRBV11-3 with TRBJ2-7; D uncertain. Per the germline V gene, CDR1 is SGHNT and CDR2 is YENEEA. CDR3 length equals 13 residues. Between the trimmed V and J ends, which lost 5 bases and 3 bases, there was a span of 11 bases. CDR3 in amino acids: CASSSPDLYEQYF. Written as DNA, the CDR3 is TGTGCCAGCAGCAGCCCAGACCTCTACGAGCAGTACTTC.

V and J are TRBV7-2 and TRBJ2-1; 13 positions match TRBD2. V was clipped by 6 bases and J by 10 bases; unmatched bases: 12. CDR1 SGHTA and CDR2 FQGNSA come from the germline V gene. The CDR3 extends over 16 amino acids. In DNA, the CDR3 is TGTGCCAGCAGACTCGGAGGGACTAGCGGGGTGGGGGAGCAGTTCTTC. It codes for CASRLGGTSGVGEQFF.